The TCR beta chain described here comes from a study of cytomegalovirus exposure and HLA in healthy donors (dated by TCRdb to between 2016 and 2019). Study-wide context: An earlier analysis of about 560 of the donors reported 276 Gb of sequence data and 95 million to 130 million unique TCR beta sequences obtained from about 170 million T cells. About 300 gigabases of sequencing data and around 85 million unique TCR sequences made up an early release that covered over 550 HLA-typed donors. Of the roughly 400 genotyped donors, 75% to 85% were placed in the genetic ancestry cluster associated with self-reported Caucasian donors. The study aimed to test whether signatures of past pathogen exposure could be identified by cataloging public T cell receptors. The study used immunosequencing to profile the T cell repertoires of approximately 640 subjects and linked those repertoires to cytomegalovirus serostatus. A separate validation cohort of more than 100 different subjects was used in addition to the approximately 700-subject first cohort. The study combined high-throughput TCR immunosequencing, statistical association of individual TCRs with disease status, and machine learning to predict cytomegalovirus infection status. A later analysis re-analyzed previously published TCR beta repertoires from hundreds of donors and added high-resolution HLA genotyping to study TCR occurrence patterns. Rather than using new phenotypic data, the later analysis identified candidate immune exposures from TCR beta sequences and from how often those sequences occurred across donors. An earlier analysis of fewer than 750 of the donors used high-throughput TCR beta sequencing to judge whether each TCR beta V gene segment behaved as functional or pseudogenic. Alongside the repertoire data, information on donor age, sex, ethnicity and CMV serostatus was compiled. In a later genetic analysis, genome-wide SNP genotypes for 398 of the 666 donors were used, and that subset was treated as a discovery cohort. Every discovery cohort repertoire had been produced on one sequencing platform. Class I and class II HLA loci were covered by the typing at four-digit resolution. The number of donors typed differed by locus, with about 620-630 for A, B, C, DRB1 and DQB1, over 500 for DQA1, over 600 for DPA1, and 450 to 480 for DPB1. Four to six DR-DQ haplotypes were handled as single units for association and clustering, since linkage in the cohort was strong. Among several hundred genotyped donors of the cohort, an average of around 250,000 unique TCR beta nucleotide sequences was sequenced per donor, of which 15% to 20% were non-productive.

The germline V gene (reference sequence) gives CDR1 as MNHNY and CDR2 as SVGAGI. From the cysteine up to the phenylalanine, the CDR3 has a length of 16 residues. The retained sequence is limited to the CDR3, 48 bases, with the frame set at the first base. Trimming costs V 0 bases and J 3 bases, and their ends lie 14 bases apart. Libraries were built with the immunoSEQ multiplex PCR assay. For the multiplex PCR, a mixture combining 60 forward primers for TCR Vbeta segments and 13 reverse primers for TCR Jbeta segments was used. A multiplex PCR assay on genomic DNA amplified the CDR3 region of rearranged TCR beta genes. Amplified TCR beta libraries were sequenced as 87-base-pair reads on the Illumina HiSeq System. In the source study's methods: In a later analysis, roughly 80 million unique TCR beta chains were counted across the 500 to 700 repertoires, and roughly 11 million of these chains were shared by at least two donors. A nearest-neighbor algorithm error-corrected the raw reads and collapsed the reads into unique sequences, merging closely related sequences to remove PCR and sequencing errors. V, D and J gene segments were assigned by aligning CDR3 sequences to IMGT reference sequences. For a sequence to be retained, at least a six-nucleotide match to both a V gene segment and a J gene segment was required. A rearrangement counted as productive if the CDR3 had no stop codons and remained in frame with V and J, and every other rearrangement counted as non-productive. Following IMGT convention, CDR3 was defined as the stretch from the second conserved V-encoded cysteine up to the conserved J-encoded phenylalanine. In an earlier analysis of around 570 of the donors, sequences lacking an unambiguous match to a single V gene segment were excluded. In an earlier analysis of roughly 500 of the donors, V segments were called functional above 56.7% productive rearrangements and were called segregating when the between-donor standard deviation exceeded 5%. To diagnose cytomegalovirus status from the catalog of TCR beta chain sequences, a statistical classification framework was built. V and J gene assignment, in a later analysis, came from comparing TCR nucleotide sequences with IMGT/GENE-DB human TR gene sequences. In a later analysis, CDR3 sequences and most-parsimonious VDJ recombination scenarios were assigned using the TCRdist pipeline. A later analysis defined each TCR beta chain by its CDR3 amino acid sequence plus V-gene family, and excluded reads lacking a unique V-gene family. A later analysis removed 500 to 600 highly shared, low-generation-probability nucleotide sequences to deal with suspected cross-contamination and a sequencing artifact. For each public chain, a later analysis derived a clonal expansion index from normalized ranks of inferred template counts within each repertoire. In a later analysis, generation probabilities were computed with a VDJ recombination model fitted to out-of-frame rearrangements, and the resulting probabilities were checked against IGoR. Hypergeometric tests were used in a later analysis to score TCR-TCR, TCR-HLA and TCR-CMV co-occurrence, with a repertoire-size bias correction applied to the TCR pairs. To estimate false discovery rates, a later analysis permuted the HLA or CMV assignments 20 times. In a later analysis, co-occurring TCRs were grouped using DBSCAN, with TCRdist sequence similarity added in when clustering inside HLA-allele-positive subsets. For co-occurrence clustering, repertoires with fewer than 30,000 or more than 120,000 public chains were excluded, along with roughly 5 repertoires with anomalous nucleotide sharing. TCRdb provides this immuneACCESS table in a form limited to in-frame rearrangements. Some clones are lacking; in checked studies, under half of them reflect an unresolved V gene, and why the rest are absent is not known. V, J and clone size are taken as reported in that table, and D and trimming were inferred from the DNA itself. Present in this sample are fewer than 150,000 clones, less than 90% of which were seen just once. About 0.22% of the sample comes from the top ten.

Paper-wide results and their limitations: The presence/absence analyses assumed that sequencing depth was roughly uniform across donors, and that assumption may not be true. A group of highly shared sequence variants was considered likely to be a technical artifact of the sequencing pipeline. According to a later analysis, parvovirus B19, influenza, CMV and Epstein-Barr virus appeared linked to several top co-occurrence clusters. A later analysis found that TCR association rates varied across HLA loci, with DRB1 alleles showing the most associated TCRs and HLA-C alleles the fewest. In this cohort, only TCR beta chains were sequenced, and detectable features were limited by the absence of alpha or paired-chain data. The authors suggested that the approach could potentially be extended to other disease states and immunological phenotypes. The classifier was reported to diagnose cytomegalovirus status with high specificity and sensitivity in both the original and validation cohorts. Because counts were too low, 15 to 20 rarely observed V segments, including chromosome 9 orphons, were left out of the earlier analysis of 587 of the donors. A further reported finding was that TCR beta sequences accurately predicted the HLA-A and HLA-B alleles for most subjects in the first cohort. Linkage disequilibrium might explain the correlated functional status among segregating V segments, but an unknown experimental factor could not be excluded. In an earlier analysis of fewer than 750 of the donors, most TCR beta V segments were observed in productive rearrangements about 87% or about 30% of the time, broadly matching IMGT annotations. Some IMGT-functional V segments, including TRBV6-2 and TRBV6-3, could not be distinguished by the 87-base-pair reads and were therefore excluded. For the cohort, immune exposure information was limited to CMV serostatus. In a later analysis, HLA-associated TCR beta chains showed more clonal expansion and lower generation probabilities than non-associated chains that were equally common. Strong co-occurrence of HLA alleles, especially DR and DQ, made assigning TCR associations to individual alleles difficult. Compared with the 666-donor mean, donors in an Asian-associated ancestry cluster had fewer N-insertions in productive TCRs, according to a later genetic analysis. In vitro tests confirmed that a few of the cytomegalovirus-associated TCR beta chains recognize cytomegalovirus antigens. At a false discovery rate of 0.05, a later analysis linked 16,000 or so TCR beta sequences to specific HLA alleles. Most TCR sequences were observed very rarely across donors, whereas some public TCRs were present in many individuals. In the study, 150 to 200 TCR beta chains were listed as associated with cytomegalovirus. V-gene and J-gene trimming of TCR beta chains was associated with a missense DCLRE1C variant in a later genetic analysis, and the association was replicated in an independent cohort. Because some donors lacked HLA typing at each locus, the association tests relied only on the typed subset. Most CMV-associated TCR beta chains appeared to be HLA-restricted in a later analysis, and the HLA associations seemed to be driven largely by CMV exposure.

With regard to this clone: Its antigen is still unknown. No clone much larger than this one lies a single base away; base qualities are absent.

The cohort comprised some 680 healthy bone marrow donors. At the time of sampling, every cohort member was nominally healthy, though immune exposures that went unrecorded were likely present. The donor was CMV seronegative and was included in the group of 352 seronegative cohort members. A peripheral blood sample was collected from each donor, and TCR beta sequencing was performed on peripheral blood mononuclear cells. Genomic DNA extraction from the blood cell samples was performed with the Qiagen DNeasy Blood Extraction Kit. Material: PBMCs. This sequence was found in a man in his fifties or sixties in good health and CMV-seronegative. The chain is made from TRBV6-6 and TRBJ2-5; TRBD1 is a possible D gene, resting on 6 matching bases. Here the CDR3 is given as CASSYSSRAGEETQYF. DNA sequence: TGTGCCAGCAGTTACTCGAGTAGGGCAGGGGAAGAGACCCAGTACTTC.